Presented here are 29 T cell receptor beta chains from one specimen sequenced in a study of identical twins (dated by TCRdb to 2015 to 2016). Library preparation used 5' RACE. The reads were generated on an Illumina HiSeq 2000. The public sequencing data were trimmed at Q25 with fastp and processed into clonotypes with MiXCR by TCRdb, which kept only in-frame beta chains. Each entry is one CDR3 protein sequence, shown with its most common DNA and genes. In all, the sample holds some 500,000 distinct CDR3 sequences, and 12% to 15% of those were seen once. Of the sample, roughly 0.56% falls within the top ten clones. This same sample was also part of a study on yellow fever vaccine responses in identical twins.

The sequencing input was CD4+ T cells sorted from blood. These receptors were taken from a young woman in good health.

This clonotype was counted a few times. V and J are TRBV12-3 or TRBV12-4 and TRBJ1-2, with 7 bases identical to TRBD1. The CDR3 contains 13 residues. The V segment lost 6 bases and the J segment 5 bases; nucleotides outside the gene matches: 6. The chain's CDR3 is CASRKGARYGYTF. CDR3 nucleotides: TGTGCCAGCAGGAAGGGGGCAAGGTATGGCTACACCTTC.

The J gene is TRBJ2-2, the V gene TRBV9; D is perhaps TRBD2 (6 bases). Germline CDR1 is SGDLS and CDR2 is YYNGEE. V lost 1 base, J lost 6 bases, and 13 bases lay in between. The CDR3 totals 15 residues. The CDR3 loop is CASSVMGGLSGELFF. CDR3 nucleotide sequence: TGTGCCAGCAGCGTAATGGGGGGTTTATCCGGGGAGCTGTTTTTT.

The chain has TRBV28 and TRBJ2-7; 8 positions agree with TRBD1. Germline assignment: CDR1 MDHEN and CDR2 SYDVKM. Unmatched junction bases numbered 7, after V lost 3 bases and J lost 0 bases. CDR3 length: 16 amino acids. Written as DNA, the CDR3 is TGTGCCAGCAGTTTGGCTGGGACAGGCTACTCCTACGAGCAGTACTTC. This encodes CASSLAGTGYSYEQYF.

The rearrangement joins TRBV25-1 to TRBJ2-7; 8 bases agree with TRBD2. The germline CDR1 and CDR2 sequences are MGHDK and SYGVNS. There are 17 residues in the CDR3. V shed 1 base and J 1 base; nucleotides not matched to a gene: 9. Written as DNA, the CDR3 is TGTGCCAGCAGTGAATTCGGGGGCCTAGCGGGTTCCTACGAGCAGTACTTC. It is translated as CASSEFGGLAGSYEQYF.

V and J are TRBV20-1 and TRBJ1-5, with a weak D call TRBD1 (5 bases). V lost 5 bases to trimming and J lost 1 base, with 12 bases between them. Germline-derived CDR1 and CDR2 are DFQATT and SNEGSKA (reference sequence). CDR3 length: 14 amino acids. The CDR3 reads CSADGRDSNQPQHF. As DNA, the CDR3 is TGCAGTGCTGACGGCCGGGACAGCAATCAGCCCCAGCATTTT.

V is TRBV2 and J is TRBJ2-1; D is uncertain. V was clipped by 0 bases and J by 5 bases, with 11 bases between them. The CDR3 loop spans 15 amino acids. Germline V CDR1 and CDR2: SNHLY, FYNNEI. The CDR3 DNA reads TGTGCCAGCAGTGAAGCGCAGTGGCCGAACAATGAGCAGTTCTTC. Its translation is CASSEAQWPNNEQFF.

This clonotype was seen once. Mismatch with germline at one junction end may stem from a read error. The genes are TRBV7-3 and TRBJ2-1; 13 nucleotides match TRBD2. This CDR3 is built from 19 residues. Germline V gene sequence: CDR1 SGHTA, CDR2 FQGTGA. CDR3 sequence: CARSGTSGRARRHFDEQFF. The CDR3 bases are TGTGCCCGCAGCGGTACTAGCGGGAGGGCCCGAAGGCACTTCGATGAGCAGTTCTTC.

The V and J genes are TRBV7-2 and TRBJ1-3, with 8 bases matching TRBD1. The germline CDR1 and CDR2 sequences are SGHTA and FQGNSA. This CDR3 region has 13 residues. V gave up 4 bases and J gave up 4 bases; unmatched junction bases: 0. CDR3 coding DNA: TGTGCCAGCAGCTGGGACAGGGGAAACACCATATATTTT. Its protein product is CASSWDRGNTIYF.

The chain carries TRBV5-8 and TRBJ2-5; 11 bases are a match to TRBD1. With 4 bases clipped from V and 1 base from J, the junction kept 6 bases outside the gene matches. Germline V gene lookup returns CDR1 SGHTS and CDR2 YDEGEE. This CDR3 is built from 16 residues. This CDR3 reads CASSHRTGGLQETQYF. As DNA, the CDR3 is TGTGCCAGCAGCCACCGGACAGGGGGCCTCCAAGAGACCCAGTACTTC.

This clonotype has only a few counts. The chain joins TRBV5-6 to TRBJ2-2; the D gene could be TRBD1 or TRBD2 (6 bases each). The CDR3 covers 15 residues. Trimming took off 8 bases at V and 1 base at J, with 15 bases between the two ends. Germline CDR1 SGHDT, CDR2 YYEEEE. CDR3: CASTGDKKNTGELFF. The CDR3 nucleotides are TGTGCCAGTACGGGGGACAAGAAGAACACCGGGGAGCTGTTTTTT.

The gene calls are TRBV10-3 and TRBJ2-2; 10 bases map to TRBD2. The J segment lost 1 base and the V segment lost 6 bases, leaving 8 bases of the junction unmatched. CDR1 is ENHRY, CDR2 SYGVKD, per germline. The CDR3 is made up of 17 amino acids. CDR3 in DNA: TGTGCCATCAGGGATAGCGGGGGGTCTAAGAACACCGGGGAGCTGTTTTTT. It specifies CAIRDSGGSKNTGELFF.

This clonotype has at least ten counts. The J gene is TRBJ2-2, the V gene TRBV7-2, with D maybe TRBD1 (6 bases). From germline, CDR1 is SGHTA and CDR2 FQGNSA. There are 13 residues in the CDR3. Trimming shortened V by 3 bases and J by 5 bases, and 7 bases separated the two germline ends. CDR3: CASSFTGTGELFF. The CDR3 DNA follows: TGTGCCAGCAGCTTTACAGGGACCGGGGAGCTGTTTTTT.

This clonotype was seen ten or more times. CDR3 bases: TGTGCCAGCAGTTTAGGGCAAACTGTCGGGGAGCTGTTTTTT. Translated: CASSLGQTVGELFF. The chain has TRBV12-3 or TRBV12-4 and TRBJ2-2; D ambiguous. Trimming pared 1 base from V and 7 bases from J, leaving 10 bases between. This CDR3 is 14 amino acids long.

This clonotype was counted many times. The chain links TRBV15 to TRBJ2-1; TRBD2 agrees at 11 bases. Germline CDR1 reads LNHNV; CDR2 reads YYDKDF (reference sequence). There are 16 residues in the CDR3. Trimming cost V 2 bases and J 2 bases; bases outside gene matches: 2. CDR3 sequence reads: CATSRSLAGAYNEQFF. In DNA form, the CDR3 reads TGTGCCACCAGCAGATCACTAGCGGGAGCCTACAATGAGCAGTTCTTC. Using reference TRBV15 and TRBJ2-1 for the parts outside the CDR3, the full variable domain is DAMVIQNPRYQVTQFGKPVTLSCSQTLNHNVMYWYQQKSSQAPKLLFHYYDKDFNNEADTPDNFQSRRPNTSFCFLDIRSPGLGDTAMYLCATSRSLAGAYNEQFFGPGTRLTVL.

V usage is TRBV6-1 and J usage is TRBJ2-5, with 7 positions matching TRBD1. Germline V gives CDR1 MNHNS, CDR2 SASEGT. V lost 7 bases, J lost 3 bases, and 11 bases stayed unmatched. The CDR3 consists of 15 residues. This CDR3 reads CASMRGQVYEETQYF. CDR3 DNA: TGTGCCAGCATGCGAGGACAGGTGTATGAAGAGACCCAGTACTTC.

V usage is TRBV18 and J usage is TRBJ2-7; D could derive from TRBD1 or TRBD2 (6 bases each). V was shortened by 1 base and J by 5 bases, with 9 bases between the two germline ends. CDR3 length: 13 residues. CDR1 is KGHSH, CDR2 LQKENI, per germline. This CDR3 is CASSPQGGHEQYF. The CDR3 region has the DNA TGTGCCAGCTCACCACAAGGGGGGCACGAGCAGTACTTC.

The genes are TRBV10-3 and TRBJ1-1, with D possibly being TRBD1 (5 bases). V lost 8 bases to trimming and J lost 7 bases, with 11 bases between them. The CDR3 length is 11 residues. Germline V CDR1 and CDR2: ENHRY, SYGVKD. The CDR3 is CAIGDGHEAFF. In DNA, the CDR3 is TGTGCCATCGGGGACGGACATGAAGCTTTCTTT.

This clonotype was found a few times. The V and J genes are TRBV19 and TRBJ1-6; TRBD1 aligns across 9 bases. CDR3 length equals 16 residues. V was clipped by 5 bases and J by 8 bases; unmatched bases: 10. CDR1 and CDR2 (germline): LNHDA, SQIVND (reference sequence). CDR3 DNA sequence: TGTGCCAGTAGTGCGCGGGTCGGGACAGGGCATTCACCCCTCCACTTT. Its translation is CASSARVGTGHSPLHF. Combining the CDR3 with reference TRBV19 and TRBJ1-6 gives the whole variable domain DGGITQSPKYLFRKEGQNVTLSCEQNLNHDAMYWYRQDPGQGLRLIYYSQIVNDFQKGDIAEGYSVSREKKESFPLTVTSAQKNPTAFYLCASSARVGTGHSPLHFGNGTRLTVT.

The table lists this clonotype with a few counts. V and J are TRBV6-1 and TRBJ1-1; 7 bases align to TRBD1. V trimming: 6 bases; J trimming: 5 bases; junction bases outside the gene matches: 9. This CDR3 contains 14 residues. Per the germline V gene, CDR1 is MNHNS and CDR2 is SASEGT. For the CDR3, the DNA is TGTGCCAGCAGCTCCAAGACAGGGCGTACTGAAGCTTTCTTT. It yields the protein CASSSKTGRTEAFF.

There are a few counts of this clonotype. The V and J genes are TRBV28 and TRBJ1-2; the match to TRBD1 covers 7 bases. With V trimmed by 4 bases and J by 13 bases, 6 bases remained unmatched. Germline V CDR1 and CDR2: MDHEN, SYDVKM. This CDR3 has 11 residues. CDR3 loop: CASSSTGARTF. CDR3 bases: TGTGCCAGCAGTTCCACAGGGGCTCGCACCTTC.

This clonotype was counted a single time. The junction does not match germline at one end; this may be a read error. The chain has TRBV12-3 or TRBV12-4 and TRBJ2-2; the match to TRBD2 covers 8 bases. The length of the CDR3 is 17 residues. CDR3 region: CASTRPGVSGGSGELFF. The CDR3 DNA sequence: TGTGCTAGCACCCGTCCGGGGGTATCGGGAGGGTCCGGGGAGCTGTTTTTT.

There are a few counts of this clonotype. The V gene is TRBV5-6, the J gene TRBJ1-1; D possibly corresponds to TRBD1 (5 bases). V lost 2 bases, J lost 7 bases, and 12 bases lay in between. The CDR3 totals 13 residues. The V gene's germline CDR1 is SGHDT and CDR2 YYEEEE. The CDR3 bases are TGTGCCAGCAGCTTTGAAGGGGCAGGTGAAGCTTTCTTT. This encodes CASSFEGAGEAFF.

The DNA for the CDR3 is TGTGCCAGCAGCTTTCGACTAGCGGAGCTTTCCTACGAGCAGTACTTC. Its translation: CASSFRLAELSYEQYF. This chain links TRBV28 with TRBJ2-7, with 9 bases aligning to TRBD2. This CDR3 has 16 amino acids. V lost 6 bases to trimming and J lost 1 base; unmatched junction nucleotides: 10. CDR1 and CDR2 from the germline V gene are MDHEN and SYDVKM.

The table lists this clonotype with a count of one. Mismatch with germline at one junction end may stem from a read error. This chain uses TRBV4-2 with TRBJ2-5, with 9 nucleotides matching TRBD1. The CDR3 totals 18 residues. Per germline, CDR1 LGHNA and CDR2 YNFKEQ. The CDR3 is CASSQVLGIRDREEAQYF. The CDR3 nucleotides read TGTGCCAGCAGCCAAGTTTTGGGGATACGGGACAGGGAAGAGGCCCAGTACTTC.

The chain combines TRBV7-8 with TRBJ2-5; 10 bases are shared with TRBD1. CDR1 is SGHVS and CDR2 is FQNEAQ in the germline V gene. V dropped 7 bases and J dropped 5; count of bases not matched to a gene: 7. The CDR3 length is 14 residues. CDR3 nucleotide sequence: TGTGCCAGCATCTGGGACAGGGGTGGGGAGACCCAGTACTTC. Translated, it gives CASIWDRGGETQYF.

This clonotype was seen only a few times. V and J are TRBV18 and TRBJ1-2; a possible D gene is TRBD1 (6 bases). V dropped 6 bases and J dropped 4 bases, with 15 bases sitting between them. Germline V gives CDR1 KGHSH, CDR2 LQKENI. The CDR3 extends over 14 amino acids. In DNA, the CDR3 is TGTGCCAGCTCTGAGGACAGATACAGCTATGGCTACACCTTC. Translated, it gives CASSEDRYSYGYTF.

The chain has TRBV27 and TRBJ1-6; 8 nucleotides align to TRBD1. This CDR3 is built from 14 residues. J was trimmed by 4 bases and V by 6 bases; bases with no gene match: 2. Germline CDR1 reads MNHEY; CDR2 reads SMNVEV (reference sequence). The CDR3 region is CASRRTGYNSPLHF. Written as DNA, the CDR3 is TGTGCCAGCAGGCGGACAGGGTATAATTCACCCCTCCACTTT.

This clonotype was observed a handful of times. The V and J genes are TRBV5-5 and TRBJ2-1; 9 positions match TRBD2. Germline V lookup: CDR1 SGHKS, CDR2 YYEKEE (reference sequence). J was trimmed by 10 bases and V by 4 bases; bases with no gene match: 12. CDR3 length equals 15 residues. As DNA, the CDR3 is TGTGCCAGCAGCGCTCTAGCGGGAATTTTGAGCGAGCAGTTCTTC. This gives the protein CASSALAGILSEQFF.

This chain joins TRBV15 and TRBJ2-7, with 9 positions matching TRBD1. The CDR3 extends over 15 amino acids. V shed 3 bases and J 1 base; nucleotides not matched to a gene: 4. Germline-derived CDR1 and CDR2 are LNHNV and YYDKDF (reference sequence). This CDR3 is CATSRGTGLSYEQYF. The CDR3 region has the DNA TGTGCCACCAGCAGGGGGACAGGGTTGTCCTACGAGCAGTACTTC.